Listed below are T cell receptor beta chains from one sample, sequenced in a study of early T cells in non-severe SARS-CoV-2 infection. TCRdb recomputed calls from the 5' RACE reads with MiXCR, one row per CDR3 protein. The table includes roughly 66,000 distinct CDR3 sequences, 9.1% detected once. Sequencing used whole blood. These receptor sequences come from an adult who was a healthcare worker with PCR-confirmed SARS-CoV-2 infection or an uninfected control (not recorded which). Both conserved end residues are part of each CDR3. The D gene is left open where the match is weak. The listing skips clone size in some rows; elsewhere it reads once, few, many or a size class.

j_call clone_size d_call v_call cdr3_aa cdr3_nt
TRBJ2-7 few TRBD2 TRBV4-2 CASSLSELAGEGEQYF TGTGCCAGCAGCCTCTCCGAACTAGCGGGAGAGGGGGAGCAGTACTTC
TRBJ1-6 few TRBD1 TRBV18 CASSQRDSGDSPLHF TGTGCCAGCTCGCAACGGGACAGTGGAGATTCACCCCTCCACTTT
TRBJ1-4 few - TRBV7-3 CASSLHRANEKLFF TGTGCCAGCAGCTTACACAGGGCTAATGAAAAACTGTTTTTT
TRBJ2-3 many - TRBV20-1 CSASWRGRSTDTQYF TGCAGTGCTAGTTGGAGGGGAAGGTCCACAGATACGCAGTATTTT
TRBJ2-1 few - TRBV18 CASSYSPSVNEQFF TGTGCCAGCTCCTACTCCCCTTCGGTCAATGAGCAGTTCTTC
TRBJ2-1 many TRBD2 TRBV10-3 CAISDGGERINEQFF TGTGCCATCAGTGATGGGGGGGAACGGATCAATGAGCAGTTCTTC
TRBJ2-3 - - TRBV6-2/TRBV6-3 CASNKPGLGADTQYF TGTGCCAGCAATAAACCGGGACTGGGAGCAGATACGCAGTATTTT
TRBJ2-1 many - TRBV11-2 CASSLGPYNEQFF TGTGCCAGCAGCTTAGGGCCTTACAATGAGCAGTTCTTC
TRBJ1-2 few - TRBV12-3/TRBV12-4 CASSLVGGDYGYTF TGTGCCAGCAGCCTAGTGGGGGGCGACTATGGCTACACCTTC
TRBJ2-3 - TRBD2 TRBV12-3/TRBV12-4 CASSQDRGLAVTDTQYF TGTGCCAGCAGCCAAGACAGGGGACTAGCGGTCACAGATACGCAGTATTTT
TRBJ1-3 - - TRBV5-8 CASSPYLSGNTIYF TGTGCCAGCAGCCCTTATCTCTCTGGAAACACCATATATTTT
TRBJ2-5 - - TRBV6-1 CASSPILGLQETQYF TGTGCCAGCAGTCCGATCTTAGGGCTCCAAGAGACCCAGTACTTC
TRBJ2-5 many - TRBV20-1 CSARTPGSRGQETQYF TGCAGTGCTAGGACCCCCGGGTCGCGGGGCCAAGAGACCCAGTACTTC
TRBJ2-1 many TRBD2 TRBV12-3/TRBV12-4 CASSPASGLYNEQFF TGTGCCAGCAGCCCCGCTAGCGGCCTCTACAATGAGCAGTTCTTC
TRBJ2-2 - TRBD1 TRBV7-8 CASSELRGRTTGELFF TGTGCCAGCAGCGAGCTCAGGGGGCGGACCACCGGGGAGCTGTTTTTT
TRBJ2-1 many - TRBV20-1 CSARRGGEQFF TGCAGTGCTCGGAGGGGAGGAGAGCAGTTCTTC
TRBJ2-7 once - TRBV6-2/TRBV6-3 CASSYVKDEQYF TGTGCCAGCAGTTACGTAAAAGACGAGCAGTACTTC
TRBJ2-7 few TRBD1 TRBV6-5 CATYRGGDYEQYF TGTGCCACCTACAGGGGTGGGGACTACGAGCAGTACTTC
TRBJ1-6 once TRBD1 TRBV10-3 CAISQSTGGISPLHF TGTGCCATCAGTCAATCGACAGGGGGCATTTCACCCCTCCACTTT
TRBJ2-2 - - TRBV5-6 CASSPSRTEPTGELFF TGTGCCAGCAGCCCTTCGCGCACGGAGCCGACCGGGGAGCTGTTTTTT
TRBJ2-2 - - TRBV5-8 CASTPGGFPRTPNTGELFF TGTGCCAGCACCCCCGGGGGCTTTCCCCGTACCCCGAACACCGGGGAGCTGTTTTTT
TRBJ2-3 - TRBD1 TRBV7-3 CASSVLGQGGGDTQYF TGTGCCAGCAGCGTACTGGGACAGGGAGGTGGAGATACGCAGTATTTT
TRBJ1-1 many - TRBV3-1 CASSQGRGSEAFF TGTGCCAGCAGCCAGGGTAGGGGGAGTGAAGCTTTCTTT
TRBJ2-2 - TRBD1 TRBV7-3 CASSSAGGMELFF TGTGCCAGCAGCTCTGCAGGGGGCATGGAGCTGTTTTTT
TRBJ2-7 few TRBD2 TRBV4-2 CASSQVAGGEQYF TGTGCCAGCAGCCAAGTAGCGGGGGGTGAGCAGTACTTC
TRBJ2-7 few - TRBV6-1 CASRGGGARHEQYF TGTGCCAGCAGGGGCGGCGGGGCCAGGCACGAGCAGTACTTC
TRBJ2-3 - TRBD2 TRBV10-2 CASSATSGSADTQYF TGCGCCAGCAGCGCGACTAGCGGGAGTGCAGATACGCAGTATTTT
TRBJ2-7 few - TRBV2 CASGSASPSYEQYF TGTGCCAGCGGATCGGCCTCTCCTTCCTACGAGCAGTACTTC
TRBJ2-1 many TRBD2 TRBV3-1 CASSFRAGVNEQFF TGTGCCAGCAGCTTTAGAGCGGGAGTAAATGAGCAGTTCTTC
TRBJ2-5 many - TRBV29-1 CSARVFQETQYF TGCAGCGCCCGGGTCTTTCAAGAGACCCAGTACTTC